Presented here are 27 T cell receptor beta chains from one specimen sequenced in a study of PD-1 blockade in classical Hodgkin lymphoma. Each patient relapsed following autologous stem cell transplantation, and prior brentuximab vedotin exposure differed. The table came from immunoSEQ multiplex PCR; TCRdb's copy has only in-frame clones and leaves some out. Of more than 140,000 clones in the sample, under 85% were seen once. The sequencing here drew on peripheral blood mononuclear cells (PBMCs), taken before the second cycle of nivolumab. These receptors originate from a human donor with classical Hodgkin lymphoma.

The V and J genes are TRBV19 and TRBJ2-7; perhaps TRBD2 as D (7 bases). The CDR3 extends over 14 amino acids. Trimming removed 3 bases from V and 3 bases from J, with 12 bases in between. The germline V gene has CDR1 LNHDA and CDR2 SQIVND (reference sequence). DNA for the CDR3: TGTGCCAGTAGTATGGGGGGGGCGCGCTACGAGCAGTACTTC. This codes for CASSMGGARYEQYF.

This sequence joins TRBV18 and TRBJ1-1; D remains unclear. The CDR3 is 14 residues long. Trimming pared 2 bases from V and 1 base from J, leaving 8 bases between. Germline-derived CDR1 and CDR2 are KGHSH and LQKENI. Here the CDR3 DNA reads TGTGCCAGCTCACCAATCCCGGGGAACACTGAAGCTTTCTTT. Its translation is CASSPIPGNTEAFF.

V is TRBV12-5 and J is TRBJ2-5; D gene ambiguous. Germline values: CDR1 LGHNT, CDR2 FRNRAP. The V end was cut by 6 bases, the J end by 1 base, with 12 bases between. The CDR3 loop spans 14 amino acids. The CDR3 here is CASGSGGLQETQYF. The DNA of the CDR3 is TGTGCTAGTGGGTCGGGCGGCCTCCAAGAGACCCAGTACTTC.

This chain connects TRBV6-5 to TRBJ2-7, with D perhaps TRBD1 or TRBD2 (5 bases each). The CDR3 covers 16 residues. The V end was cut by 0 bases, the J end by 2 bases, with 14 bases between. Germline loops: CDR1 MNHEY, CDR2 SVGAGI. CDR3 nucleotides: TGTGCCAGCAGTTACTCCGGGGCAGGGAAGCCCTACGAGCAGTACTTC. It translates to CASSYSGAGKPYEQYF.

The rearrangement joins TRBV5-4 to TRBJ1-2, with D possibly being TRBD1 (5 bases). There are 15 residues in the CDR3. The V end was cut by 1 base, the J end by 2 bases, with 12 bases between. The germline V gene encodes CDR1 SGHNT and CDR2 YYREEE (reference sequence). The CDR3 loop reads CASSLTQGLNYGYTF. DNA of the CDR3: TGTGCCAGCAGCTTGACCCAGGGATTAAACTATGGCTACACCTTC.

V and J are TRBV10-3 and TRBJ2-1; D may be TRBD2 (6 bases). The CDR3 is 14 residues long. The V and J ends lost 4 bases and 6 bases respectively, with 13 bases between them. Germline V CDR1 and CDR2: ENHRY, SYGVKD. CDR3 in amino acids: CAISGGEHGNEQFF. The CDR3 region has the DNA TGTGCCATCAGTGGGGGGGAGCACGGCAATGAGCAGTTCTTC.

The chain joins TRBV7-7 to TRBJ2-3, with no clear D. CDR1 SSHAT and CDR2 FNYEAQ come from the germline V gene (reference sequence). V was pared by 1 base and J by 0 bases, with 8 bases between. The CDR3 has 15 amino acids. The CDR3 region has the DNA TGTGCCAGCAGCTTAGGGTTCTCTAGCACAGATACGCAGTATTTT. This translates into CASSLGFSSTDTQYF.

This clone showed up just a few times. V gene TRBV28 combines with J gene TRBJ2-7; no clear D. The V and J ends lost 4 bases and 0 bases respectively, with 16 bases between them. The CDR3 totals 16 residues. Germline V gene sequence: CDR1 MDHEN, CDR2 SYDVKM. CDR3 protein: CASSSPPDLLSYEQYF. The CDR3 DNA reads as TGTGCCAGCAGTTCCCCCCCGGACCTCCTCTCCTACGAGCAGTACTTC.

The chain has TRBV10-3 and TRBJ1-1; no definite D call. This CDR3 contains 11 residues. The germline CDR1 and CDR2 sequences are ENHRY and SYGVKD. V lost 8 bases to trimming and J lost 1 base, with 5 bases between them. The CDR3 region is CAIFSNTEAFF. CDR3 nucleotides: TGTGCCATCTTCTCGAACACTGAAGCTTTCTTT.

The rearrangement links TRBV19 to TRBJ2-7; 9 nucleotides line up with TRBD2. Per the germline V gene, CDR1 is LNHDA and CDR2 is SQIVND (reference sequence). This CDR3 has 15 amino acids. V lost 2 bases and J lost 4; bases outside the gene matches: 6. The CDR3 bases are TGTGCCAGTAGTATATTGCCTAGCGGGACGTACGAGCAGTACTTC. Its translation: CASSILPSGTYEQYF.

This chain connects TRBV7-2 to TRBJ2-7; D is possibly TRBD1 (5 bases). Trimming took off 3 bases at V and 5 bases at J, with 11 bases between the two ends. CDR1 SGHTA and CDR2 FQGNSA come from the germline V gene. This CDR3 is 13 amino acids long. This chain's CDR3 is CASSFRQGNEQYF. CDR3 nucleotides: TGTGCCAGCAGCTTTAGGCAGGGAAACGAGCAGTACTTC.

The chain combines TRBV5-5 with TRBJ1-4; D may be TRBD1 (6 bases). The CDR3 runs 16 residues. Germline V CDR1 and CDR2: SGHKS, YYEKEE (reference sequence). Trimming cost V 4 bases and J 7 bases, with 20 bases left between them. The CDR3 region has the DNA TGTGCCAGCAGCCCGGGAGTCGGGGGGCCGGGTGAAAAACTGTTTTTT. It specifies CASSPGVGGPGEKLFF.

CDR3 region: CASSIVARGEYEQYF. CDR3 sequence (DNA): TGTGCCAGTAGTATAGTGGCACGGGGAGAATACGAGCAGTACTTC. The V gene is TRBV19, the J gene TRBJ2-7; D might be TRBD2 (5 bases). CDR1 and CDR2 from the germline V gene are LNHDA and SQIVND (reference sequence). The CDR3 totals 15 residues. With 1 base removed from V and 4 bases from J, the gap between germline ends came to 14 bases. Full variable domain (rest looked up from reference TRBV19 and TRBJ2-7): DGGITQSPKYLFRKEGQNVTLSCEQNLNHDAMYWYRQDPGQGLRLIYYSQIVNDFQKGDIAEGYSVSREKKESFPLTVTSAQKNPTAFYLCASSIVARGEYEQYFGPGTRLTVT.

The V call is TRBV7-3, the J call TRBJ2-1; no firm D call. Germline values: CDR1 SGHTA, CDR2 FQGTGA. The germline V and J ends were trimmed by 1 base and 7 bases, with 5 bases remaining between them. The CDR3 is made up of 12 amino acids. The CDR3 DNA reads as TGTGCCAGCAGCTTAAACTGGAATGAGCAGTTCTTC. It translates to CASSLNWNEQFF.

The rearrangement joins TRBV4-3 to TRBJ2-1; D is uncertain. The V gene lost 3 bases and the J gene lost 6 bases, with 18 bases spanning the gap. Germline-derived CDR1 and CDR2 are LGHNA and YSLEER. The CDR3 runs to 16 residues. The CDR3 region is CASSQGARWGSNEQFF. The CDR3 bases are TGCGCCAGCAGCCAGGGCGCGCGTTGGGGAAGCAATGAGCAGTTCTTC.

J is TRBJ2-7 and V is TRBV6-1; the D gene is possibly TRBD2 (5 bases). Germline CDR1 is MNHNS and CDR2 is SASEGT. This CDR3 contains 15 residues. V was trimmed by 5 bases and J by 2 bases, leaving 16 bases between them. In DNA, the CDR3 is TGTGCCAGCAGTTTTCGATCGGAGGTCGCCTACGAGCAGTACTTC. Its translation is CASSFRSEVAYEQYF.

This rearrangement joins TRBV4-3 to TRBJ1-2; no clear D gene. The CDR3 loop spans 13 amino acids. Deletions cut 2 bases from V and 0 bases from J, with 4 bases between. Germline values: CDR1 LGHNA, CDR2 YSLEER. The CDR3 DNA sequence: TGCGCCAGCAGCCAAACAGCTAACTATGGCTACACCTTC. Translating it yields CASSQTANYGYTF.

The rearrangement uses TRBV6-5 and TRBJ2-1; 9 nucleotides line up with TRBD2. The germline V gene has CDR1 MNHEY and CDR2 SVGAGI. The CDR3 extends over 15 amino acids. The V segment lost 4 bases and the J segment 3 bases; nucleotides outside the gene matches: 4. DNA of the CDR3: TGTGCCAGCAGTTGGCTAGCGGGACGCTACAATGAGCAGTTCTTC. Its translation is CASSWLAGRYNEQFF.

The chain uses TRBV19 and TRBJ1-3; D might be TRBD1 (5 bases). This CDR3 spans 14 amino acids. Germline CDR1 and CDR2: LNHDA and SQIVND (reference sequence). Trimming stripped 5 bases from V and 2 bases from J, with 10 bases between. In DNA, the CDR3 is TGTGCCAGTAGTCGGGGACGGACTGGAAACACCATATATTTT. It yields the protein CASSRGRTGNTIYF.

This chain joins TRBV19 and TRBJ2-7; no clear D gene. The CDR3 totals 15 residues. V shed 3 bases and J shed 3 bases, with 15 bases lying between them. The germline V gene has CDR1 LNHDA and CDR2 SQIVND (reference sequence). The CDR3: CASSIRWGPHYEQYF. In nucleotides, the CDR3 is TGTGCCAGTAGTATCCGGTGGGGTCCCCACTACGAGCAGTACTTC.

The rearrangement links TRBV18 to TRBJ1-2, with D hard to call. The CDR3 extends over 13 amino acids. Trimming shortened V by 3 bases and J by 4 bases, and 9 bases separated the two germline ends. Germline CDR1 and CDR2: KGHSH and LQKENI. CDR3 sequence reads: CASSPTTTYGYTF. DNA for the CDR3: TGTGCCAGCTCACCGACAACCACCTATGGCTACACCTTC.

The chain links TRBV14 to TRBJ1-4; TRBD1 aligns across 7 bases. The CDR3 spans 15 residues. The germline V gene has CDR1 SGHDN and CDR2 FVKESK. Trimming took 3 bases from V and 10 from J; bases not matched to a gene: 11. As DNA, the CDR3 is TGTGCCAGCAGCCAGACCGGACAGGCGGCTCGAAAACTGTTTTTT. This gives the protein CASSQTGQAARKLFF.

The J gene is TRBJ1-2, the V gene TRBV6-5; 7 bases map to TRBD1. The ends lost 5 bases at V and 5 bases at J; junction bases unmatched: 8. There are 14 residues in the CDR3. CDR1 and CDR2 (germline): MNHEY, SVGAGI. DNA of the CDR3: TGTGCCAGCAGTGTCTCGGGACAGCTGTATGGCTACACCTTC. This gives the protein CASSVSGQLYGYTF.

DNA for the CDR3: TGTGCCAGCAGCTTAGTCCTTTCTACCGGGACAGGGTTATCGGGAGGCTACACCTTC. It is translated as CASSLVLSTGTGLSGGYTF. The rearrangement uses TRBV7-6 and TRBJ1-2; 9 bases are shared with TRBD1. The V gene end was trimmed by 1 base and the J gene end by 8 bases; junction bases not matched to a gene: 20. Germline V lookup: CDR1 SGHVS, CDR2 FNYEAQ. The CDR3 runs 19 residues.

For this clone: Compared with germline, one end of the junction differs, possibly owing to a read error. The chain is built from TRBV6-1 and TRBJ1-5; the D gene is possibly TRBD1 (5 bases). In germline, CDR1 is MNHNS, CDR2 SASEGT. CDR3 length: 16 residues. CDR3 in DNA: TGTGCCATCAGTGAGTCGACTCCCGGGGGACATCAGCCCCAGCATTTT. This encodes CAISESTPGGHQPQHF.

By share, this clone counts as medium-sized (0.01 to 0.1%). The chain joins TRBV4-3 to TRBJ2-7; 10 bases line up with TRBD1. The V gene end was trimmed by 0 bases and the J gene end by 3 bases; junction bases not matched to a gene: 2. Germline assignment: CDR1 LGHNA and CDR2 YSLEER. The CDR3 totals 15 residues. The CDR3: CASSQDGQGDYEQYF. CDR3 nucleotide sequence: TGCGCCAGCAGCCAAGATGGACAGGGGGACTACGAGCAGTACTTC.

The J gene is TRBJ2-7, the V gene TRBV18, with D maybe TRBD1 (6 bases). The CDR3 runs 15 residues. Germline loops: CDR1 KGHSH, CDR2 LQKENI. Trimming stripped 4 bases from V and 2 bases from J, with 15 bases between. CDR3 coding DNA: TGTGCCAGCTCACATACAGGGCCCACTACCTACGAGCAGTACTTC. Translating gives CASSHTGPTTYEQYF.